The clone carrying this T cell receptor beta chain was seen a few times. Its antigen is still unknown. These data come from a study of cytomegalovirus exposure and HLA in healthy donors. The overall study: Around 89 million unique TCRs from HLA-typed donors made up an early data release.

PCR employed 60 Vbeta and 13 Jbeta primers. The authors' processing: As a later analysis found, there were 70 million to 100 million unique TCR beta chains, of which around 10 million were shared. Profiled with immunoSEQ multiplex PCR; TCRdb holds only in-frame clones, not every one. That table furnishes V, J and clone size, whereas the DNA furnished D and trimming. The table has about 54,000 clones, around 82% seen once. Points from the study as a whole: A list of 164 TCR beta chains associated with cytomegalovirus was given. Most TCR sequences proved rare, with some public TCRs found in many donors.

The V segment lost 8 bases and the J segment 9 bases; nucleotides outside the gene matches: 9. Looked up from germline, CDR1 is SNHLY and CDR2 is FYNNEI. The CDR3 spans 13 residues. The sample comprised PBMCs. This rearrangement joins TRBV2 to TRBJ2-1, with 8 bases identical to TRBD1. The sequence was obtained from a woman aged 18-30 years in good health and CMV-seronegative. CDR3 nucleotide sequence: TGTGCCAGCGGGGACAGGAATTGGGTTGAGCAGTTCTTC. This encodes CASGDRNWVEQFF.